These 23 T cell receptor beta chains were sequenced from one sample in a study of tumor-infiltrating lymphocytes in primary liver carcinoma. Bulk tissue was left unsorted, and RNA and DNA were co-extracted from about 20-30 mg of it. Reverse transcription of around 500 ng total RNA with a constant-region primer produced TCR beta cDNA. Amplification in three nested multiplex PCR rounds with slightly modified ARM-PCR gave rise to TCR beta libraries. Researchers ran the first two PCR rounds for roughly 10 cycles each with TRBV1-TRBV30 forward primers and a C-beta reverse primer. MiXCR, run by TCRdb on the multiplex PCR reads, gives a single entry per CDR3 protein. The sample lists approximately 120,000 distinct CDR3 sequences; 60% to 80% were seen once. Material: liver tumor tissue from sampling region 3. Described subset: tumor region T3, left-lateral pole. The receptors originated from a woman aged 55-70 years with primary liver carcinoma and hepatitis B virus infection.

This clonotype showed up many times. V and J are TRBV6-6 and TRBJ2-4; TRBD2 aligns across 11 bases. This CDR3 has 17 residues. With V trimmed by 2 bases and J by 3 bases, 6 bases remained unmatched. The V gene's germline CDR1 is MNHNY and CDR2 SVGAGI (reference sequence). The CDR3 protein is CASSYVGLAGGKNIQYF. CDR3 nucleotides: TGTGCCAGCAGTTACGTCGGCCTAGCGGGGGGCAAAAACATTCAGTACTTC.

Of note for this clonotype: As the CDR3 is not closed by the conserved phenylalanine or tryptophan, this likely results from a read error. V is TRBV6-6 and J is TRBJ1-4; possible D gene TRBD1, 6 bases. CDR3 length: 17 amino acids. CDR1 is MNHNY, CDR2 SVGAGI, per germline (reference sequence). The DNA of the CDR3 is TGTGTCAGCAGTTCCTCGCAGGGGTCAATCGTGGGCGAAAAACTGTTTTCT. Translated: CVSSSSQGSIVGEKLFS.

Remarks on this clonotype: Compared with germline, one end of the junction differs, possibly owing to a read error. The chain joins TRBV11-2 to TRBJ1-6; weak D call: TRBD1 (6 bases). The CDR3 has 15 amino acids. Germline V CDR1 and CDR2: SGHAT, FQNNGV. The CDR3 region is CASSLDSGANSPPHF. The CDR3 nucleotides read TGTGCCAGCAGCTTAGATTCGGGGGCCAATTCACCCCCCCACTTT.

The rearrangement uses TRBV28 and TRBJ2-5, with D perhaps TRBD2 (6 bases). Trimming removed 5 bases from V and 4 bases from J, with 14 bases in between. Germline values: CDR1 MDHEN, CDR2 SYDVKM. This CDR3 region has 14 residues. The CDR3 region is CASSIRDFRETQYF. The DNA for the CDR3 is TGTGCCAGCAGTATAAGGGACTTCCGAGAGACCCAGTACTTC.

Only a few counts were recorded for this clonotype. This chain connects TRBV6-1 to TRBJ2-1; 14 bases match TRBD2. With 3 bases clipped from V and 9 bases from J, the junction kept 4 bases outside the gene matches. CDR3 length: 15 amino acids. Germline V lookup: CDR1 MNHNS, CDR2 SASEGT. The CDR3 protein is CASSDPGLAGVEQFF. CDR3 nucleotide sequence: TGTGCCAGCAGTGATCCGGGACTAGCGGGAGTTGAGCAGTTCTTC.

This clonotype has ten or more counts. This chain connects TRBV29-1 to TRBJ2-4; TRBD1 matches 8 bases. Unmatched junction bases numbered 6, after V lost 4 bases and J lost 7 bases. The CDR3 runs 13 residues. Per the germline V gene, CDR1 is SQVTM and CDR2 is ANQGSEA. The CDR3 loop is CSVAWTGQNIQYF. The CDR3 DNA reads TGCAGCGTTGCCTGGACAGGGCAGAACATTCAGTACTTC.

In its sample, this clonotype was seen many times. The chain has TRBV30 and TRBJ2-5; no reliable D call. From germline, CDR1 is GTSNPN and CDR2 SVGIG (reference sequence). V gave up 2 bases and J gave up 5 bases, with 6 bases separating them. This CDR3 has 11 amino acids. As DNA, the CDR3 is TGTGCCTGGAGTTCCATTGAGACCCAGTACTTC. Protein sequence: CAWSSIETQYF.

About this clonotype: The conserved closing phenylalanine or tryptophan is absent in this CDR3, likely reflecting a read error. The chain uses TRBV11-2 and TRBJ2-1; D is tentatively TRBD1 or TRBD2 (6 bases each). The CDR3 runs 15 residues. The germline V gene has CDR1 SGHAT and CDR2 FQNNGV. CDR3 coding DNA: TGTACTAGCAGTATAGGGTCACAGGGAAGGAATGAGCAGTTCTTA. It specifies CTSSIGSQGRNEQFL.

This clonotype was counted only a few times. The J gene is TRBJ1-1, the V gene TRBV30; no clear D. Germline CDR1 and CDR2: GTSNPN and SVGIG (reference sequence). The CDR3 covers 11 residues. The CDR3, as DNA: TGTGCTTCCTTCGGGAACACTGAAGCTTTCTTT. Protein sequence: CASFGNTEAFF.

About this clonotype itself: This sequence may be a read error, since a much larger clone differs from it by one base. The chain carries TRBV29-1 and TRBJ2-1; TRBD2 matches at 15 bases. This CDR3 is built from 15 residues. Trimming cost V 7 bases and J 8 bases; bases outside gene matches: 9. CDR1 SQVTM and CDR2 ANQGSEA come from the germline V gene. Written as DNA, the CDR3 is TGCAGCGCCCGGGGGGGACTAGCGGGAGGCGATGAGCAGTTCTTC. This codes for CSARGGLAGGDEQFF.

Of note for this clonotype: This sequence may be a read error, since a much larger clone differs from it by one base. The chain links TRBV2 to TRBJ2-5, with D perhaps TRBD1 or TRBD2 (5 bases each). The CDR3 runs to 11 residues. The germline CDR1 and CDR2 sequences are SNHLY and FYNNEI. Here the CDR3 reads CASSVGETQHF. The CDR3, as DNA: TGTGCCAGCAGTGTGGGGGAGACCCAGCACTTC.

CDR3: CASRGGPYTGELFF. CDR3 DNA: TGTGCCAGCCGGGGCGGCCCGTACACCGGGGAGCTGTTTTTT. This chain connects TRBV6-1 to TRBJ2-2, with D perhaps TRBD1 or TRBD2 (5 bases each). The germline V gene encodes CDR1 MNHNS and CDR2 SASEGT. The CDR3 length is 14 residues. V lost 8 bases and J lost 3, with 13 bases in between.

The gene calls are TRBV5-1 and TRBJ2-1, with D unresolved. V lost 5 bases and J 1 base, leaving 13 bases between the germline ends. CDR1 is SGHRS and CDR2 is YFSETQ in the germline V gene. The CDR3 length is 15 residues. The CDR3: CASRPDTGSYNEQFF. The CDR3 bases are TGCGCCAGCAGGCCAGACACCGGATCCTACAATGAGCAGTTCTTC. The full variable domain, rest sourced from reference TRBV5-1 and TRBJ2-1, is KAGVTQTPRYLIKTRGQQVTLSCSPISGHRSVSWYQQTPGQGLQFLFEYFSETQRNKGNFPGRFSGRQFSNSRSEMNVSTLELGDSALYLCASRPDTGSYNEQFFGPGTRLTVL.

A word on this clonotype: A read error may be the cause here, since a much bigger clone is one base away. The chain carries TRBV5-1 and TRBJ2-1, with 10 bases that match TRBD1. CDR1 and CDR2 from the germline V gene are SGHRS and YFSETQ. The CDR3 has 15 amino acids. J lost 9 bases, V lost 0 bases, and 6 bases had no gene match. The chain's CDR3 is CASSLEGTGDIEQFF. The CDR3 nucleotides are TGCGCCAGCAGCTTGGAGGGGACAGGGGACATTGAGCAGTTCTTC.

V is TRBV19 and J is TRBJ1-1; weak D call: TRBD1 (5 bases). The germline gives CDR1 LNHDA, CDR2 SQIVND (reference sequence). This CDR3 region has 13 residues. The ends were cut back, 6 bases at V and 8 bases at J, with 16 bases in the middle. The CDR3: CASSNRRGGEAFF. For the CDR3, the DNA is TGTGCCAGTAGCAACCGTCGGGGGGGAGAAGCTTTCTTT.

The genes are TRBV5-1 and TRBJ2-1; 9 nucleotides match TRBD1. The length of the CDR3 is 15 residues. Unmatched junction bases numbered 4, after V lost 0 bases and J lost 6 bases. Per the germline V gene, CDR1 is SGHRS and CDR2 is YFSETQ. The CDR3 DNA is TGCGCCAGCAGCTTGGGGACAGGGGTTTTCAATGAGCAGTTCTTC. Translated, it gives CASSLGTGVFNEQFF.

As concerns this clonotype: The CDR3 carries no conserved terminal phenylalanine or tryptophan, so it likely arises from a read error. The V gene is TRBV6-1, the J gene TRBJ2-5; D is unclear. Germline-derived CDR1 and CDR2 are MNHNS and SASEGT. Trimming cost V 4 bases and J 5 bases, with 14 bases left between them. The length of the CDR3 is 14 residues. The CDR3 bases are TGTGCCAGCAGTGTGGAATTAGTCGCGGAGACCCAGTACTGC. Protein product: CASSVELVAETQYC.

As to this clonotype: One end of the junction is discordant with germline, which a read error may explain. This sequence joins TRBV5-5 and TRBJ2-5; 8 bases align to TRBD1. The CDR3 runs to 15 residues. The V gene's germline CDR1 is SGHKS and CDR2 YYEKEE (reference sequence). The DNA for the CDR3 is TGTGCTAGCAACTCGAGGACAGGGCCCCAAGAGACCCAGTACTTC. As protein: CASNSRTGPQETQYF.

Remarks on this clonotype: Mismatch with germline at one junction end may stem from a read error. This chain links TRBV2 with TRBJ2-1, with 11 nucleotides matching TRBD2. The CDR3 consists of 16 residues. Germline loops: CDR1 SNHLY, CDR2 FYNNEI. The chain's CDR3 is CASSEEIAGGPNERFF. CDR3 sequence (DNA): TGTGCCAGCAGCGAGGAGATAGCGGGAGGGCCAAATGAGCGGTTCTTC. The full variable domain, in which reference TRBV2 and TRBJ2-1 provide the parts outside the CDR3, is EPEVTQTPSHQVTQMGQEVILRCVPISNHLYFYWYRQILGQKVEFLVSFYNNEISEKSEIFDDQFSVERPDGSNFTLKIRSTKLEDSAMYFCASSEEIAGGPNERFFGPGTRLTVL.

A note on this clonotype: At one end the junction does not follow the germline gene, possibly because of a read error. The chain joins TRBV12-3 or TRBV12-4 to TRBJ2-2, with D perhaps assigned TRBD1 or TRBD2 (5 bases each). The CDR3 has 13 residues. The CDR3: CASSRQITGKLLF. CDR3 coding DNA: TGTGCCAGCAGCCGACAGATCACCGGGAAGCTGCTTTTT.

This clonotype was observed at least ten times. The J gene is TRBJ1-5, the V gene TRBV6-1, with no clear D. CDR1 and CDR2 from the germline V gene are MNHNS and SASEGT. The V end was cut by 7 bases, the J end by 4 bases, with 14 bases between. The CDR3 has 14 amino acids. This CDR3 reads CASMKGAANQPQHF. CDR3 in DNA: TGTGCCAGCATGAAAGGCGCGGCTAATCAGCCCCAGCATTTT.

This clonotype showed up just once. The chain joins TRBV11-2 to TRBJ2-2, with D perhaps matching TRBD1 (6 bases). Germline V gives CDR1 SGHAT, CDR2 FQNNGV. The CDR3 is 17 amino acids. Trimming shortened V by 2 bases and J by 1 base, and 14 bases separated the two germline ends. The CDR3 reads CASSLLVTGLNTGELFF. DNA of the CDR3: TGTGCCAGCAGCTTACTGGTGACAGGCCTGAACACCGGGGAGCTGTTTTTT.

Turning to this clonotype: Because the CDR3 is missing its conserved closing phenylalanine or tryptophan, this is likely a read error. Because the CDR3's place on the DNA is in doubt, the DNA is left out and the CDR3 is given as listed by TCRdb. The chain couples TRBV7-8 to TRBJ2-3; no check of the table's D call, TRBD1, against the DNA was made. A total of 13 residues make up the CDR3, ends included. The germline V gene encodes CDR1 SGHVS and CDR2 FQNEAQ. The CDR3: CTTSFRFGFSVSI.